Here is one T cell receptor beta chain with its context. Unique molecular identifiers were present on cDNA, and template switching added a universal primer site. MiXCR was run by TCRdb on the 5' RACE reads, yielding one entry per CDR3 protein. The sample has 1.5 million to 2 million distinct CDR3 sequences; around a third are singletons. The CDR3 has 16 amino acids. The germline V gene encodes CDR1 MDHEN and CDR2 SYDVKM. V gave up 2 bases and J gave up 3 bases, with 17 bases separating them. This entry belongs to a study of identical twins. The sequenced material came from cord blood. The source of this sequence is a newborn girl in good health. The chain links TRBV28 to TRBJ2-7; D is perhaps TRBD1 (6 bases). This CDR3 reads CASSLTPSTGLYEQYF. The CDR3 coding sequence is TGTGCCAGCAGTTTAACCCCCTCGACAGGCCTCTACGAGCAGTACTTC.